Below, 21 T cell receptor beta chains from the same sample are listed, as sequenced in a study of T-cell memory formation after mild COVID-19. TCRdb called the 5' RACE reads again in MiXCR, with one record for every CDR3 protein. The table includes over 300,000 distinct CDR3 sequences, roughly 20% detected once. Sequenced sample: PBMCs or a T cell subset sorted from them (not recorded which). These TCRs come from a man aged 18 to 30 who had mild COVID-19 (a few samples of this study predate the infection). Cell type and time point are not known.

This clonotype was counted between two and nine times. The chain recombines TRBV3-1 with TRBJ2-3; D gene uncertain. The V and J ends lost 3 bases and 2 bases respectively, with 6 bases between them. The CDR3 has 13 residues. The V gene's germline CDR1 is LGHDT and CDR2 YNNKEL (reference sequence). The CDR3 sequence is CASSQVNTDTQYF. CDR3 in DNA: TGTGCCAGCAGCCAGGTGAACACAGATACGCAGTATTTT.

This clonotype occurred a few times. In DNA form, the CDR3 reads TGTGCCAGCAGGGGTATCTATGGCTACACCTTC. It translates to CASRGIYGYTF. V is TRBV2 and J is TRBJ1-2, with unresolved D. Germline values: CDR1 SNHLY, CDR2 FYNNEI. V gave up 6 bases and J gave up 4 bases, with 6 bases separating them. The length of the CDR3 is 11 residues.

A few counts support this clonotype. The chain joins TRBV5-1 to TRBJ2-3; 8 bases agree with TRBD2. CDR3 length equals 16 residues. Germline V CDR1 and CDR2: SGHRS, YFSETQ. J gave up 2 bases and V 0 bases, and 5 bases lay outside the gene matches. For the CDR3, the DNA is TGCGCCAGCAGCTTGGGGACTAGCTGGTACACAGATACGCAGTATTTT. It encodes CASSLGTSWYTDTQYF. The variable domain in full, with the rest retrieved from reference TRBV5-1 and TRBJ2-3, is KAGVTQTPRYLIKTRGQQVTLSCSPISGHRSVSWYQQTPGQGLQFLFEYFSETQRNKGNFPGRFSGRQFSNSRSEMNVSTLELGDSALYLCASSLGTSWYTDTQYFGPGTRLTVL.

This chain links TRBV7-2 with TRBJ2-3; D not resolved. V lost 0 bases and J 0 bases, leaving 7 bases between the germline ends. The CDR3 length is 15 residues. Germline V gene data show CDR1 as SGHTA and CDR2 as FQGNSA. The CDR3 spells CASSLAVTSTDTQYF. CDR3 nucleotide sequence: TGTGCCAGCAGCTTAGCAGTTACTAGCACAGATACGCAGTATTTT.

The rearrangement joins TRBV6-5 to TRBJ2-3, with a tentative D call TRBD1 (6 bases). In germline, CDR1 is MNHEY, CDR2 SVGAGI. Between the trimmed V and J ends, which lost 5 bases and 0 bases, there was a span of 21 bases. The CDR3 spans 18 residues. CDR3 nucleotides: TGTGCCAGCAGTCCGTTATTTGGGGACACCCTTAGCACAGATACGCAGTATTTT. Amino acids: CASSPLFGDTLSTDTQYF.

This clonotype was counted only a few times. The V gene is TRBV5-4, the J gene TRBJ2-5; D ambiguous. Germline values: CDR1 SGHNT, CDR2 YYREEE (reference sequence). The CDR3 is 12 amino acids. V dropped 1 base and J dropped 5 bases, with 6 bases sitting between them. CDR3 DNA sequence: TGTGCCAGCAGCTTGTTACTGGAGACCCAGTACTTC. Protein sequence: CASSLLLETQYF. Complete variable domain (other parts from reference TRBV5-4 and TRBJ2-5): ETGVTQSPTHLIKTRGQQVTLRCSSQSGHNTVSWYQQALGQGPQFIFQYYREEENGRGNFPPRFSGLQFPNYSSELNVNALELDDSALYLCASSLLLETQYFGPGTRLLVL.

V usage is TRBV5-5 and J usage is TRBJ1-4; the D gene is possibly TRBD1 (5 bases). The CDR3 sequence is 15 residues long. V was clipped by 6 bases and J by 5 bases, with 17 bases between them. Germline-derived CDR1 and CDR2 are SGHKS and YYEKEE (reference sequence). The CDR3 loop reads CASKRGVSRNEKLFF. CDR3 sequence (DNA): TGTGCCAGCAAGAGGGGCGTCAGCCGCAATGAAAAACTGTTTTTT. Full variable domain (remainder filled in from reference TRBV5-5 and TRBJ1-4): DAGVTQSPTHLIKTRGQQVTLRCSPISGHKSVSWYQQVLGQGPQFIFQYYEKEERGRGNFPDRFSARQFPNYSSELNVNALLLGDSALYLCASKRGVSRNEKLFFGSGTQLSVL.

The V gene is TRBV11-2, the J gene TRBJ2-3; D gene uncertain. The V end lost 2 bases, the J end lost 2 bases, and 5 bases lay between the germline ends. This CDR3 is built from 13 residues. Per the germline V gene, CDR1 is SGHAT and CDR2 is FQNNGV. The CDR3: CASSLRYTDTQYF. DNA for the CDR3: TGTGCCAGCAGCTTAAGGTACACAGATACGCAGTATTTT.

The rearrangement joins TRBV7-9 to TRBJ1-2, with D maybe TRBD1 (5 bases). V lost 4 bases and J lost 8, with 14 bases in between. Germline V lookup: CDR1 SEHNR, CDR2 FQNEAQ (reference sequence). The CDR3 consists of 13 residues. The DNA for the CDR3 is TGTGCCAGCAGCTCGACGAGCAGGGAAGGCTACACCTTC. Translating gives CASSSTSREGYTF.

This clonotype was seen only a few times. The rearrangement links TRBV29-1 to TRBJ2-3, with D perhaps given as TRBD1 or TRBD2 (6 bases each). The length of the CDR3 is 13 residues. Germline CDR1 reads SQVTM; CDR2 reads ANQGSEA. The DNA for the CDR3 is TGCGGGGGGATAGGACAGCTCACAGATACGCAGTATTTT. The encoded protein is CGGIGQLTDTQYF.

The V gene is TRBV30, the J gene TRBJ2-1, with D perhaps matching TRBD2 (5 bases). Trimming removed 2 bases from V and 6 bases from J, with 17 bases in between. CDR1 GTSNPN and CDR2 SVGIG come from the germline V gene (reference sequence). This CDR3 is 15 amino acids long. CDR3 protein: CAWSQAWEILNEQFF. CDR3 sequence (DNA): TGTGCCTGGAGTCAAGCGTGGGAGATTCTCAATGAGCAGTTCTTC.

V usage is TRBV7-2 and J usage is TRBJ2-5; D possibly corresponds to TRBD2 (6 bases). The length of the CDR3 is 11 residues. V was clipped by 3 bases and J by 13 bases, with 12 bases between them. Per the germline V gene, CDR1 is SGHTA and CDR2 is FQGNSA. The CDR3 DNA reads as TGTGCCAGCAGCTTGCAAGGGACTCCGTACTTC. It yields the protein CASSLQGTPYF.

At least ten counts were recorded for this clonotype. The J gene is TRBJ2-7, the V gene TRBV7-8; 9 nucleotides match TRBD1. The CDR3 extends over 13 amino acids. With 3 bases clipped from V and 4 bases from J, the junction kept 1 base outside the gene matches. Germline V lookup: CDR1 SGHVS, CDR2 FQNEAQ. The chain's CDR3 is CASSFGTGYEQYF. For the CDR3, the DNA is TGTGCCAGCAGCTTCGGGACAGGGTACGAGCAGTACTTC.

This chain links TRBV7-6 with TRBJ1-5; no clear D. Germline V gives CDR1 SGHVS, CDR2 FNYEAQ. The CDR3 has 10 residues. Trimming shortened V by 10 bases and J by 7 bases, and 8 bases separated the two germline ends. This CDR3 is CATSGQPQHF. The CDR3 bases are TGTGCCACCTCCGGGCAGCCCCAGCATTTT. Full variable domain (outside the CDR3, taken from reference TRBV7-6 and TRBJ1-5): GAGVSQSPRYKVTKRGQDVALRCDPISGHVSLYWYRQALGQGPEFLTYFNYEAQQDKSGLPNDRFSAERPEGSISTLTIQRTEQRDSAMYRCATSGQPQHFGDGTRLSIL.

The chain combines TRBV12-3 or TRBV12-4 with TRBJ2-7; 11 bases map to TRBD2. The trim removed 3 bases at V and 0 bases at J, leaving 7 bases unmatched. CDR3 size: 17 residues. CDR3 bases: TGTGCCAGCAGTTTGGCTAGCGGGGGGTCGAGCTCCTACGAGCAGTACGTC. It encodes CASSLASGGSSSYEQYV.

This chain links TRBV18 with TRBJ1-2; D unresolved. The CDR3 is 14 amino acids. V lost 5 bases and J lost 6, with 16 bases in between. Germline V lookup: CDR1 KGHSH, CDR2 LQKENI. The CDR3 is CASSSRTREDGYTF. The CDR3, as DNA: TGTGCCAGCTCATCTCGCACCCGGGAGGATGGCTACACCTTC.

The chain employs TRBV28 and TRBJ1-1; no clear D gene. This CDR3 spans 14 amino acids. The germline gives CDR1 MDHEN, CDR2 SYDVKM. The germline V and J ends were trimmed by 8 bases and 2 bases, with 15 bases remaining between them. The CDR3 sequence: CASGGGSTNTEAFF. In nucleotides, the CDR3 is TGTGCCAGCGGAGGAGGCTCCACAAACACTGAAGCTTTCTTT.

This clonotype came up a few times. The V gene is TRBV6-2 or TRBV6-3, the J gene TRBJ1-1, with D uncertain. V was shortened by 0 bases and J by 8 bases, with 25 bases between the two germline ends. Looked up from germline, CDR1 is MNHEY and CDR2 is SVGEGT. This CDR3 contains 18 residues. The CDR3 DNA follows: TGTGCCAGCAGTTACTCTCCCGAGGGATCTGTGAAAGGGAGGGAAGCTTTCTTT. Its protein is CASSYSPEGSVKGREAFF.

This clonotype was found a few times. V usage is TRBV7-9 and J usage is TRBJ2-7; D may be TRBD1 (6 bases). CDR1 and CDR2 from the germline V gene are SEHNR and FQNEAQ (reference sequence). Trimming removed 5 bases from V and 9 bases from J, with 17 bases in between. This CDR3 contains 13 residues. For the CDR3, the DNA is TGTGCCAGCAGCCCTACAGGGAGCAGGGTGCAGTACGTC. Protein: CASSPTGSRVQYV.

This clonotype has a handful of counts. The V call is TRBV7-9, the J call TRBJ2-4, with D possibly being TRBD1 (7 bases). The CDR3 is 18 amino acids. Germline V gene data show CDR1 as SEHNR and CDR2 as FQNEAQ (reference sequence). V lost 5 bases and J lost 0, with 20 bases in between. The DNA for the CDR3 is TGTGCCAGCAGCCAGGGGGACGGTACGGGAGAAGCCAAAAACATTCAGTACTTC. Translating it yields CASSQGDGTGEAKNIQYF.

The chain has TRBV6-2 or TRBV6-3 and TRBJ1-2; TRBD1 agrees at 7 bases. There are 13 residues in the CDR3. Germline values: CDR1 MNHEY, CDR2 SVGEGT. With V trimmed by 6 bases and J by 3 bases, 4 bases remained unmatched. CDR3 residues: CASRITGDYGYTF. As DNA, the CDR3 is TGTGCCAGCAGGATAACAGGGGACTATGGCTACACCTTC.